A single sample is the source of the 3 T cell receptor beta chains below, sequenced in a study of read filtering for tumor transcriptome and immune sequencing (dated by TCRdb to the early 2020s). For sequencing, an Illumina HiSeq 4000 was employed. TCR libraries were built from about 400 ng RNA with the Immunoverse kit, using molecular barcoded adaptors covering alpha/delta and beta/gamma chains. TCRdb itself trimmed the public reads at Q25 with fastp, ran MiXCR and retained productive beta chains. Each entry is one CDR3 protein sequence, shown with its most common DNA and genes. For this sample there are 50,000 to 65,000 distinct CDR3 sequences; nearly 20% appear just once. In total, the top ten clones hold about an eighth of the sample. Sequenced sample: a population of CD138-negative cells sorted from bone marrow. The sample's cell subset or site label is to be understood as: bone marrow mononuclear cells depleted of CD138+ plasma/myeloma cells by negative magnetic selection. Every receptor here comes from a donor at least 40 years old with multiple myeloma.

With regard to this clonotype: One base away lies a much larger clone, so this may be a sequencing read error. The V gene is TRBV7-9, the J gene TRBJ2-1; weak D call: TRBD2 (5 bases). The CDR3 totals 14 residues. CDR1 is SEHNR, CDR2 FQNEAQ, per germline (reference sequence). CDR3 loop: CASSPRANYNEQSF. CDR3 sequence (DNA): TGTGCCAGCAGCCCGAGGGCCAACTACAATGAGCAGTCCTTC. The full variable domain, rest sourced from reference TRBV7-9 and TRBJ2-1, is DTGVSQNPRHKITKRGQNVTFRCDPISEHNRLYWYRQTLGQGPEFLTYFQNEAQLEKSRLLSDRFSAERPKGSFSTLEIQRTEQGDSAMYLCASSPRANYNEQSFGPGTRLTVL.

This clonotype appeared a few times. The chain uses TRBV23-1 and TRBJ2-7, with 7 bases fitting TRBD1. TRBV23-1 is labeled an ORF, and its function is uncertain. CDR3 size: 15 residues. The V segment lost 3 bases and the J segment 4 bases; nucleotides outside the gene matches: 9. The CDR3 nucleotides read TGCGCCAGCAGTCATCACCGGGACAGCGTTTACGAGCAGTACTTC. Its translation is CASSHHRDSVYEQYF.

This clonotype was counted at least ten times. The chain employs TRBV3-1 and TRBJ2-7; the match to TRBD1 covers 7 bases. The V and J ends lost 4 bases and 6 bases, in that order; junction bases with no gene match: 3. The CDR3 totals 12 residues. Germline V CDR1 and CDR2: LGHDT, YNNKEL (reference sequence). The CDR3 region has the DNA TGTGCCAGCAGCCGAACAGGGGCCGAGCAGTACTTC. Translation: CASSRTGAEQYF.